This paragraph covers one T cell receptor (beta chain) sequence. This sample stems from a study of early T cells in non-severe SARS-CoV-2 infection. Unique molecular identifiers were attached to individual cDNA molecules. TCRdb reanalysed the 5' RACE reads using MiXCR and keeps one entry per CDR3 protein. The sample shows some 50,000 distinct CDR3 sequences, roughly 5.4% of them seen only once. V dropped 0 bases and J dropped 3 bases, with 19 bases sitting between them. This CDR3 region has 18 residues. Germline V gene sequence: CDR1 LGHNA, CDR2 YNFKEQ. This sequence was found in an adult who was a healthcare worker with PCR-confirmed SARS-CoV-2 infection or an uninfected control (not recorded which). The chain joins TRBV4-2 to TRBJ2-3; possibly TRBD2 for D (6 bases). The sequencing here drew on whole blood, taken at baseline. The CDR3 reads CASSQDRSEGRSTDTQYF. The CDR3 nucleotides read TGTGCCAGCAGCCAAGATAGGTCGGAGGGGAGGAGTACAGATACGCAGTATTTT.